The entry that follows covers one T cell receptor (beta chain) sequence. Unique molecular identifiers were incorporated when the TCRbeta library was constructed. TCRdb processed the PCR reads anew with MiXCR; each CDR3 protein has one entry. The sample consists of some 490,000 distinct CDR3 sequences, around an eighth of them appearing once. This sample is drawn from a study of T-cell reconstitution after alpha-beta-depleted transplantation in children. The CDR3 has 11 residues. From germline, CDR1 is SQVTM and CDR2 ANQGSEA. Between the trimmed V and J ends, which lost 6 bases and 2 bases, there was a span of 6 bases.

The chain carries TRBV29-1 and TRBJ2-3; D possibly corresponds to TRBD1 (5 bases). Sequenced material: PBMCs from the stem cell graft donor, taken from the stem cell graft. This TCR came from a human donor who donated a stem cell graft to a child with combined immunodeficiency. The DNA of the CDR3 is TGCAGCGTGGACAACACAGATACGCAGTATTTT. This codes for CSVDNTDTQYF.